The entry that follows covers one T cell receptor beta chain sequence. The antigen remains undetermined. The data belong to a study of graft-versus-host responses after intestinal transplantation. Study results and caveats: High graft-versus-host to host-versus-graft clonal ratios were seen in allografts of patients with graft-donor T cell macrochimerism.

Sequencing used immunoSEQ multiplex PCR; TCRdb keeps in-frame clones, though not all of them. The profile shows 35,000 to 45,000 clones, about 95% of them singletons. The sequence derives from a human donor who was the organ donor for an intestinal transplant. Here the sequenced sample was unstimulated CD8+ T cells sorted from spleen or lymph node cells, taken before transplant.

CDR3 amino acids: CASSAIRDRGRETQYF. CDR3 bases: TGTGCCAGCAGCGCGATCCGGGACAGGGGGAGGGAGACCCAGTACTTC. V is TRBV7-9 and J is TRBJ2-5; 11 bases align to TRBD1. CDR1 SEHNR and CDR2 FQNEAQ come from the germline V gene (reference sequence). With 5 bases clipped from V and 5 bases from J, the junction kept 10 bases outside the gene matches. This CDR3 is 16 amino acids long.